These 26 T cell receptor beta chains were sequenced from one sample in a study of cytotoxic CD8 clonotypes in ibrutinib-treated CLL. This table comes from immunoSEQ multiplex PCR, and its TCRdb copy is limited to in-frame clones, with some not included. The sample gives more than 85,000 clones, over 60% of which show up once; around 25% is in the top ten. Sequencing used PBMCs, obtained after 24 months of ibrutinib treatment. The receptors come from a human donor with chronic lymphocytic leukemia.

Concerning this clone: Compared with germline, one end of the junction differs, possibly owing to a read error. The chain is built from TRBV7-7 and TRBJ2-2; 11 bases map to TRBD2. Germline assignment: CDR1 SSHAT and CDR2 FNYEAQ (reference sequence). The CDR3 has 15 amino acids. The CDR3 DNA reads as TGTGCTAGCAGCCCAACTAGCGGGGGTGCCGGGGAGCTGTTTTTT. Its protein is CASSPTSGGAGELFF.

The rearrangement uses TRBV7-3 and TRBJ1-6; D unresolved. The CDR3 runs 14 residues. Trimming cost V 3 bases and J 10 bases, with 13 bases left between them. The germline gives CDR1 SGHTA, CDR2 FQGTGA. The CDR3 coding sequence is TGTGCCAGCAGCTTGGGCCCCTCGGGATCACCCCTCCACTTT. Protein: CASSLGPSGSPLHF.

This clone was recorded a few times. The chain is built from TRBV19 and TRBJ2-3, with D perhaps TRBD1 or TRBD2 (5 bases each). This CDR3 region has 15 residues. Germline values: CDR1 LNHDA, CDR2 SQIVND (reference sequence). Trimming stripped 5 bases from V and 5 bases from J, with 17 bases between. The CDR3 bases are TGTGCCAGTAGTCCTCGGGACCCCGTCGGAGATACGCAGTATTTT. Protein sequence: CASSPRDPVGDTQYF.

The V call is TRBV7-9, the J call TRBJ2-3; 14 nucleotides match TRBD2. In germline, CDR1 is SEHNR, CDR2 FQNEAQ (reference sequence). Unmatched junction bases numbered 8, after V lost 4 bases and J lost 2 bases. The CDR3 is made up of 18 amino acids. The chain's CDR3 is CASSYRLAGGPITDTQYF. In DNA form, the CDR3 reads TGTGCCAGCAGCTACCGACTAGCGGGAGGGCCGATCACAGATACGCAGTATTTT.

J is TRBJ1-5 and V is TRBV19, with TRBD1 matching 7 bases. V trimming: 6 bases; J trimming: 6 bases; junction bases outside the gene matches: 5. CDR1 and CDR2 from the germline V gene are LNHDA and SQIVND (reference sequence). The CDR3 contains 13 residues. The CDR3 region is CASRLTGPQPQHF. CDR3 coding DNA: TGTGCCAGTAGGCTGACAGGGCCTCAGCCCCAGCATTTT.

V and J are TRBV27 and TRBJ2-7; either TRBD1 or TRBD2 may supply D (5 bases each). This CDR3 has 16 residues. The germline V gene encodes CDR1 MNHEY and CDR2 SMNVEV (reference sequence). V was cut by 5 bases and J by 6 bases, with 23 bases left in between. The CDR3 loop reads CASSPGTQLLPSEQYF. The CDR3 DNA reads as TGTGCCAGCAGTCCCGGGACCCAGTTACTCCCCTCCGAGCAGTACTTC.

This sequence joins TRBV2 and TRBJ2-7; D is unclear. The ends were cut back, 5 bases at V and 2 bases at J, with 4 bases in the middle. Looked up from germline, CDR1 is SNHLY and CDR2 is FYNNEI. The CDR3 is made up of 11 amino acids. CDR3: CASSPTYEQYF. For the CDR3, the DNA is TGTGCCAGCAGTCCCACCTACGAGCAGTACTTC.

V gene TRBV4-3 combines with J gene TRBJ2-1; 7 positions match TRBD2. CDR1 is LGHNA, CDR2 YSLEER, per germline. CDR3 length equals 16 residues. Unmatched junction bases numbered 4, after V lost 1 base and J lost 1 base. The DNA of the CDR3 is TGCGCCAGCAGCCAAGCACCAGCGGGATCCTACAATGAGCAGTTCTTC. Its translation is CASSQAPAGSYNEQFF.

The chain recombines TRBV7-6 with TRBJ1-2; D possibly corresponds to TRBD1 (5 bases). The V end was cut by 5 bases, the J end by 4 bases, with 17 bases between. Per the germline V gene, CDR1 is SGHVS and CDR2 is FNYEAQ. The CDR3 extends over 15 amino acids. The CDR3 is CASSPRGRLFYGYTF. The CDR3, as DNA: TGTGCCAGCAGCCCCCGGGGCCGCCTTTTCTATGGCTACACCTTC.

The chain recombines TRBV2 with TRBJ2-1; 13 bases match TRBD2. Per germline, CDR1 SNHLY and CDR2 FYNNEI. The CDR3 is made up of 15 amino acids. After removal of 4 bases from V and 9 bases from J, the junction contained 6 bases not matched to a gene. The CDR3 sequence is CASSGTSGSWREQFF. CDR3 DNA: TGTGCCAGCAGTGGGACTAGCGGGAGTTGGCGTGAGCAGTTCTTC.

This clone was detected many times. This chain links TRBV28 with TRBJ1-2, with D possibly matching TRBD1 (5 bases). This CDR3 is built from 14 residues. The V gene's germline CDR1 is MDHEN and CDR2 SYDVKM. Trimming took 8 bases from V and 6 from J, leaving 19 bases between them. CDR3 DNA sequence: TGTGCCAGCTTCCCCTGGGGGTCGGGGGATGGCTACACCTTC. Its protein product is CASFPWGSGDGYTF.

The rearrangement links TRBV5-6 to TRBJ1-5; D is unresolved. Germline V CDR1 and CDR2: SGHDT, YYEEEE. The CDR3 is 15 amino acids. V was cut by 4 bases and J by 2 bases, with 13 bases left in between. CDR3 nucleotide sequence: TGTGCCAGCAGCCCGACGGCGTTCGGCAATCAGCCCCAGCATTTT. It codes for CASSPTAFGNQPQHF.

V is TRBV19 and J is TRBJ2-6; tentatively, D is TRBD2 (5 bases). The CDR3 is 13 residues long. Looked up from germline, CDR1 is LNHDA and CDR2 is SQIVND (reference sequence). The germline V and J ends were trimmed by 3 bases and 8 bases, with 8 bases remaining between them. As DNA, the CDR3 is TGTGCCAGTAGTATCCGCGGGTCCAACGTCCTGACTTTC. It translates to CASSIRGSNVLTF.

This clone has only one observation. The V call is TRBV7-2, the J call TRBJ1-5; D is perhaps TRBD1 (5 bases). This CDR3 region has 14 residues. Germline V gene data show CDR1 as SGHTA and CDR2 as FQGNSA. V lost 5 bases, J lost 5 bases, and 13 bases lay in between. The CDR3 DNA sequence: TGTGCCAGCAGCCCCTCAGACAGTTATCAGCCCCAGCATTTT. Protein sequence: CASSPSDSYQPQHF.

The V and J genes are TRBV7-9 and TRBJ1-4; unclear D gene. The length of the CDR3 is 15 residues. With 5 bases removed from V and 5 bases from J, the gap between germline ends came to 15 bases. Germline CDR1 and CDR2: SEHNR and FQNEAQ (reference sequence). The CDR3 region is CASSPPGSPNEKLFF. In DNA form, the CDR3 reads TGTGCCAGCAGCCCCCCGGGCAGTCCGAATGAAAAACTGTTTTTT.

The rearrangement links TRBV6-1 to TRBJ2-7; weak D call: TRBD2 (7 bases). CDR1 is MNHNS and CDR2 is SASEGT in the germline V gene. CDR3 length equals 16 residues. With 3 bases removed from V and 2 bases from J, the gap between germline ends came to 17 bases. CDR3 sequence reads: CASSDPGGPDPYEQYF. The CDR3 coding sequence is TGTGCCAGCAGTGACCCCGGGGGGCCAGATCCCTACGAGCAGTACTTC.

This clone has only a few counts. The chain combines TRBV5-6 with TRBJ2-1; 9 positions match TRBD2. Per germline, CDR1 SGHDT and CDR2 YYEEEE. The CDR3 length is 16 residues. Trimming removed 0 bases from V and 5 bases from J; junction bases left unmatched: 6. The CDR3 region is CASSLVYLAGNNEQFF. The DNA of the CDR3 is TGTGCCAGCAGCTTGGTATATCTAGCGGGGAACAATGAGCAGTTCTTC. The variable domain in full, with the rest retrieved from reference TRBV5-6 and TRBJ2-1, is DAGVTQSPTHLIKTRGQQVTLRCSPKSGHDTVSWYQQALGQGPQFIFQYYEEEERQRGNFPDRFSGHQFPNYSSELNVNALLLGDSALYLCASSLVYLAGNNEQFFGPGTRLTVL.

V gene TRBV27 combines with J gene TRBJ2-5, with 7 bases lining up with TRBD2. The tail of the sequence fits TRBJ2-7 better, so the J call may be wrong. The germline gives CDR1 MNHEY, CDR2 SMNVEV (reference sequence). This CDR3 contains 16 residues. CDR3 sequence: CASSFFGGRASYEQYF. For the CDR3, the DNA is TGTGCCAGCAGTTTCTTTGGTGGGAGGGCCAGCTACGAGCAGTACTTC.

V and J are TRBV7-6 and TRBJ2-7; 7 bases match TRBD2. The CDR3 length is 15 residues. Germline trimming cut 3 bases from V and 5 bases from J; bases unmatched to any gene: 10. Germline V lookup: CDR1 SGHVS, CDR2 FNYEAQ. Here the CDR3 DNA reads TGTGCCAGCAGCTTGGGGGTTAGGGCGGGAGACGAGCAGTACTTC. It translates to CASSLGVRAGDEQYF.

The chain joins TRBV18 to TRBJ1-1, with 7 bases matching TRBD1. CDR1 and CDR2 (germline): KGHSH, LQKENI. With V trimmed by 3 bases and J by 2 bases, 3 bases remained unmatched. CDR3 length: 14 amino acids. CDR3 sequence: CASSPGQRNTEAFF. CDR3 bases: TGTGCCAGCTCACCGGGACAGAGAAACACTGAAGCTTTCTTT.

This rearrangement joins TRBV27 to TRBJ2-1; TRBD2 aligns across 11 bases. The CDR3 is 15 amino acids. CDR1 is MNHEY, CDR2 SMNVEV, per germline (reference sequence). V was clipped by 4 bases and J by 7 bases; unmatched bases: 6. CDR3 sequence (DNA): TGTGCCAGCAGTTATGATAGCGGGAGGGGGAATGAGCAGTTCTTC. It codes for CASSYDSGRGNEQFF.

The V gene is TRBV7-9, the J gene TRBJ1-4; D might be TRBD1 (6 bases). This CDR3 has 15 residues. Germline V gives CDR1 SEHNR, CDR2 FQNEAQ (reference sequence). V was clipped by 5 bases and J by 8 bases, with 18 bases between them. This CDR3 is CASSAQQGRSEKLFF. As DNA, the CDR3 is TGTGCCAGCAGCGCCCAACAGGGACGATCGGAAAAACTGTTTTTT. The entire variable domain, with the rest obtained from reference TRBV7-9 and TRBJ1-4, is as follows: DTGVSQNPRHKITKRGQNVTFRCDPISEHNRLYWYRQTLGQGPEFLTYFQNEAQLEKSRLLSDRFSAERPKGSFSTLEIQRTEQGDSAMYLCASSAQQGRSEKLFFGSGTQLSVL.

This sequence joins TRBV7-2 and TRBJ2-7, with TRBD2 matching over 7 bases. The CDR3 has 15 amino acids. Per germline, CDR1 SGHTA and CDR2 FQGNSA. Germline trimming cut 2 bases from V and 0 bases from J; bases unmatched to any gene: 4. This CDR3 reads CASSLTSAASYEQYF. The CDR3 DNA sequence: TGTGCCAGCAGCTTAACTAGCGCTGCCTCCTACGAGCAGTACTTC. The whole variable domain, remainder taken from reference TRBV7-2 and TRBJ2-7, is GAGVSQSPSNKVTEKGKDVELRCDPISGHTALYWYRQSLGQGLEFLIYFQGNSAPDKSGLPSDRFSAERTGGSVSTLTIQRTQQEDSAVYLCASSLTSAASYEQYFGPGTRLTVT.

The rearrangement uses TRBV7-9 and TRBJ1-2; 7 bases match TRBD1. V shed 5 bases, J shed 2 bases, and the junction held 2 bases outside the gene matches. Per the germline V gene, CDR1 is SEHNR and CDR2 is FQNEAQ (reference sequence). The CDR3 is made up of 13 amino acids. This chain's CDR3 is CASSPTGNYGYTF. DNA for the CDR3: TGTGCCAGCAGCCCGACAGGGAACTATGGCTACACCTTC.

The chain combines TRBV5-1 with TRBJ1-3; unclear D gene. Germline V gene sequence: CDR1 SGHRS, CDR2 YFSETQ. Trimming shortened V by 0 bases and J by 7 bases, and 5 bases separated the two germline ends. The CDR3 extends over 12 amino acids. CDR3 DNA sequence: TGCGCCAGCAGCTTGGGTTATAACACCATATATTTT. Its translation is CASSLGYNTIYF.

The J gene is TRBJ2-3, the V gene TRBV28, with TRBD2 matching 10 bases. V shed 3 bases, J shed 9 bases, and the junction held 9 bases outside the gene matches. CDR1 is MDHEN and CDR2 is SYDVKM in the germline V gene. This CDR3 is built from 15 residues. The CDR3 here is CASSFALAGVGTQYF. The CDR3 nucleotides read TGTGCCAGCAGTTTTGCGCTAGCGGGAGTGGGCACGCAGTATTTT. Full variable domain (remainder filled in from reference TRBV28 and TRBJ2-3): DVKVTQSSRYLVKRTGEKVFLECVQDMDHENMFWYRQDPGLGLRLIYFSYDVKMKEKGDIPEGYSVSREKKERFSLILESASTNQTSMYLCASSFALAGVGTQYFGPGTRLTVL.